This is a list of T cell receptor beta chains from one sample in a study of blood T cell repertoires in COVID-19. Produced via immunoSEQ multiplex PCR; TCRdb's table is partial and in-frame only. The sample includes nearly 55,000 clones, 60% to 85% of them seen just once. Sequencing input: peripheral blood. All receptors derive from a human donor with active or convalescent COVID-19. The donor label of this sample is uncertain. Both conserved end residues are part of each CDR3. D genes are given only for firm matches. A clone size is listed for some rows: how often the clone was seen (once, few, many), or a class if it is expanded.

J | V | D | size | CDR3 | DNA
TRBJ2-5 | TRBV14 | . | . | CASSHREETQYF | TGTGCCAGCAGCCACAGGGAAGAGACCCAGTACTTC
TRBJ1-4 | TRBV3-1/TRBV3-2 | . | . | CASSQDRGVANEKLFF | TGTGCCAGCAGCCAAGATCGGGGGGTGGCTAATGAAAAACTGTTTTTT
TRBJ2-2 | TRBV3-1/TRBV3-2 | TRBD2 | few | CASSQYRTSGLTNTGELFF | TGTGCCAGCAGCCAATACAGGACTAGCGGGCTGACGAACACCGGGGAGCTGTTTTTT
TRBJ1-1 | TRBV14 | . | once | CASSRLGRGNTEAFF | TGTGCCAGCAGCCGTTTAGGGAGGGGGAACACTGAAGCTTTCTTT
TRBJ2-2 | TRBV2 | TRBD1 | . | CAWVKGATTGELFF | TGTGCTTGGGTGAAGGGGGCGACCACCGGGGAGCTGTTTTTT
TRBJ2-5 | TRBV4-2 | . | . | CASSQDWRSLGRETQYF | TGTGCCAGCAGCCAAGATTGGAGATCCCTGGGGAGGGAGACCCAGTACTTC
TRBJ1-1 | TRBV11-2 | . | once | CASSLDSASFGEAFF | TGTGCCAGCAGCCTCGACAGTGCTAGTTTCGGTGAAGCTTTCTTT
TRBJ1-5 | TRBV3-1/TRBV3-2 | . | . | CASSPPPPGLNQPQHF | TGTGCCAGCAGCCCTCCTCCCCCAGGCCTCAATCAGCCCCAGCATTTT
TRBJ1-2 | TRBV9 | . | . | CASSVGGGHLNYGYTF | TGTGCCAGCAGCGTAGGTGGCGGACATTTGAACTATGGCTACACCTTC
TRBJ2-7 | TRBV7-2 | TRBD1 | once | CASSFDRVHEQYF | TGTGCCAGCAGCTTTGACAGGGTCCACGAGCAGTACTTC
TRBJ1-5 | TRBV2 | TRBD1 | . | CASVDRAISNQPQHF | TGTGCCAGCGTGGACAGGGCGATATCTAATCAGCCCCAGCATTTT
TRBJ1-5 | TRBV19 | . | few | CASSWQGGNQPQHF | TGTGCCAGTAGTTGGCAGGGCGGCAATCAGCCCCAGCATTTT
TRBJ2-3 | TRBV11-1 | TRBD2 | . | CASSSSGRDPDTQYF | TGTGCCAGCAGCTCTAGCGGGAGGGACCCAGATACGCAGTATTTT
TRBJ1-4 | TRBV18 | . | once | CASSPVSTGSLEKLFF | TGTGCCAGCTCACCAGTAAGCACAGGGAGTCTTGAAAAACTGTTTTTT
TRBJ2-7 | TRBV4-2 | . | . | CASSQEGPGGNEQYF | TGTGCCAGCAGCCAAGAAGGCCCGGGGGGCAACGAGCAGTACTTC
TRBJ1-4 | TRBV5-4 | . | many | CASSLGWGSGSMNEKLFF | TGTGCCAGCAGCTTAGGCTGGGGCTCCGGGTCGATGAATGAAAAACTGTTTTTT
TRBJ2-2 | TRBV12-3/TRBV12-4 | . | . | CASRLRGGELFF | TGTGCCAGCCGCCTCCGGGGCGGGGAGCTGTTTTTT
TRBJ2-7 | TRBV12-3/TRBV12-4 | . | . | CASSPQTAYEQYF | TGTGCCAGCAGCCCCCAGACAGCCTACGAGCAGTACTTC
TRBJ1-1 | TRBV13 | . | few | CASSFQGNTEAFF | TGTGCCAGCAGCTTTCAGGGGAACACTGAAGCTTTCTTT
TRBJ1-2 | TRBV10-3 | TRBD1 | . | CAISESFRDRVYGYTF | TGTGCCATCAGTGAGTCCTTCCGGGACAGGGTGTATGGCTACACCTTC
TRBJ2-3 | TRBV5-4 | . | few | CASSLGTRRTDTQYF | TGTGCCAGCAGCTTGGGGACTCGCCGTACAGATACGCAGTATTTT
TRBJ2-7 | TRBV4-1 | TRBD2 | . | CASSQDKREVYEQYF | TGCGCCAGCAGCCAAGATAAGCGGGAGGTCTACGAGCAGTACTTC
TRBJ2-1 | TRBV28 | TRBD2 | once | CASGGAGGPHNEQFF | TGTGCCAGCGGGGGAGCGGGAGGGCCCCACAATGAGCAGTTCTTC
TRBJ2-2 | TRBV4-1 | TRBD2 | . | CASSQDLGLAGDGTGELFF | TGCGCCAGCAGCCAAGATTTGGGACTAGCGGGAGATGGCACCGGGGAGCTGTTTTTT
TRBJ2-3 | TRBV24-1 | . | once | CATAGHRTADTQYF | TGTGCCACCGCCGGACATAGGACGGCAGATACGCAGTATTTT
TRBJ2-1 | TRBV24-1 | TRBD2 | . | CATSVSSLAGGMSSYNEQFF | TGTGCCACCAGTGTTAGCAGCCTAGCGGGAGGGATGAGCTCCTACAATGAGCAGTTCTTC
TRBJ1-1 | TRBV11-3 | . | . | CASSLAGHTEAFF | TGTGCCAGCAGCTTGGCGGGACACACTGAAGCTTTCTTT
TRBJ2-4 | TRBV4-3 | TRBD1 | . | CASSRLPPTTGAIKNIQYF | TGCGCCAGCAGCCGATTGCCCCCAACGACAGGGGCCATCAAAAACATTCAGTACTTC
TRBJ2-5 | TRBV4-1 | TRBD2 | . | CASSQGTGGLGSVTQYF | TGCGCCAGCAGCCAAGGAACAGGCGGACTAGGCTCGGTGACCCAGTACTTC
TRBJ1-4 | TRBV5-5 | TRBD1 | . | CASSPNWTGRNEKLFF | TGTGCCAGCAGCCCAAATTGGACAGGACGGAATGAAAAACTGTTTTTT
TRBJ2-7 | TRBV5-1 | TRBD2 | . | CASGLAGEAYEQYF | TGCGCCAGTGGACTAGCGGGAGAAGCCTACGAGCAGTACTTC
TRBJ2-1 | TRBV27 | . | few | CASSLRYQDNEQFF | TGTGCCAGCAGTTTAAGGTACCAGGACAATGAGCAGTTCTTC
TRBJ1-6 | TRBV7-6 | . | few | CASSLRPIRESPLHF | TGTGCCAGCAGCTTACGCCCGATCAGGGAATCACCCCTCCACTTT
TRBJ1-4 | TRBV5-1 | TRBD1 | . | CASSSGTALNEKLFF | TGCGCCAGCAGCTCCGGGACAGCTCTTAATGAAAAACTGTTTTTT
TRBJ2-7 | TRBV21-1 | . | . | CASRSRALEQYF | TGTGCCAGCAGGAGCAGGGCGCTCGAGCAGTACTTC
TRBJ2-7 | TRBV18 | . | . | CATSPESRGGYEQYF | TGTGCCACCTCCCCGGAGAGCAGGGGTGGGTACGAGCAGTACTTC
TRBJ2-1 | TRBV11-3 | TRBD1 | . | CASSVQGHEQFF | TGTGCCAGCAGCGTACAGGGGCATGAGCAGTTCTTC
TRBJ2-7 | TRBV19 | TRBD1 | . | CASSYQGAKGYEQYF | TGTGCCAGTAGCTATCAGGGGGCCAAGGGGTACGAGCAGTACTTC
TRBJ2-2 | TRBV7-2 | . | . | CATYQEGLNTGELFF | TGTGCCACCTACCAGGAGGGACTTAACACCGGGGAGCTGTTTTTT
TRBJ2-4 | TRBV24-1 | TRBD1 | . | CATSDRGQVFQYF | TGTGCCACCAGTGACCGAGGACAGGTCTTTCAGTACTTC
TRBJ2-7 | TRBV28 | TRBD1 | . | CASSPQGVGYEQYF | TGTGCCAGCAGTCCTCAGGGGGTGGGCTACGAGCAGTACTTC
TRBJ1-1 | TRBV10-1 | . | many | CASSDSTGMNTEAFF | TGCGCCAGCAGTGATTCGACGGGGATGAACACTGAAGCTTTCTTT
TRBJ1-4 | TRBV29-1 | TRBD1 | . | CSVGQVQGVGEKLFF | TGCAGCGTTGGGCAAGTACAGGGGGTAGGCGAAAAACTGTTTTTT
TRBJ1-5 | TRBV19 | TRBD1 | . | CASSITGGTFSNQPQHF | TGTGCCAGTAGTATAACAGGGGGAACATTTAGCAATCAGCCCCAGCATTTT
TRBJ2-1 | TRBV20-1 | . | . | CSAPGNNEQFF | TGCAGTGCTCCCGGGAACAATGAGCAGTTCTTC
TRBJ2-7 | TRBV4-1 | . | . | CASSQDSGQYF | TGCGCCAGCAGCCAAGACAGCGGGCAGTACTTC
TRBJ2-7 | TRBV5-4 | . | . | CASSLGRETLYEQYF | TGTGCCAGCAGCTTGGGGCGGGAAACCCTCTACGAGCAGTACTTC
TRBJ1-1 | TRBV18 | . | . | CASSLVVEGNTEAFF | TGTGCCAGCTCACTAGTCGTGGAGGGTAACACTGAAGCTTTCTTT
TRBJ2-1 | TRBV12-3/TRBV12-4 | . | few | CASSLQSAQFF | TGTGCCAGCAGCCTTCAGAGCGCCCAGTTCTTC
TRBJ2-2 | TRBV7-8 | . | . | CASSPQRGELFF | TGTGCCAGCAGCCCTCAGCGGGGGGAGCTGTTTTTT
TRBJ1-1 | TRBV29-1 | TRBD1 | . | CSLRQGYMNTEAFF | TGCAGCTTACGACAGGGCTACATGAACACTGAAGCTTTCTTT
TRBJ2-5 | TRBV27 | TRBD2 | . | CASSLRGGQETQYF | TGTGCCAGCAGTTTACGGGGGGGCCAAGAGACCCAGTACTTC
TRBJ2-7 | TRBV9 | . | . | CASSAPAGDEQYF | TGTGCCAGCAGCGCCCCCGCTGGAGACGAGCAGTACTTC
TRBJ2-3 | TRBV19 | . | . | CASRSRRGDTQYF | TGTGCCAGTAGATCAAGGAGAGGAGATACGCAGTATTTT
TRBJ2-7 | TRBV28 | TRBD2 | . | CASSQVVGGSYEQYF | TGTGCCAGCAGCCAAGTTGTCGGGGGGTCCTACGAGCAGTACTTC
TRBJ2-7 | TRBV10-1 | TRBD2 | . | CASSESWLAGINEQYF | TGCGCCAGCAGTGAGTCTTGGTTAGCGGGAATTAACGAGCAGTACTTC
TRBJ1-1 | TRBV19 | TRBD1 | few | CASRGTGGSEAFF | TGTGCCAGTAGGGGGACAGGGGGCAGTGAAGCTTTCTTT
TRBJ1-2 | TRBV12-3/TRBV12-4 | TRBD1 | . | CASSTDRVGGYTF | TGTGCCAGCAGTACAGACAGGGTGGGCGGCTACACCTTC
TRBJ1-5 | TRBV15 | . | . | CATSSQGQANQPQHF | TGTGCCACCAGCTCCCAGGGGCAGGCAAATCAGCCCCAGCATTTT
TRBJ1-4 | TRBV30 | . | . | CAWSGLSGEKLFF | TGTGCCTGGAGTGGTCTTTCAGGGGAAAAACTGTTTTTT